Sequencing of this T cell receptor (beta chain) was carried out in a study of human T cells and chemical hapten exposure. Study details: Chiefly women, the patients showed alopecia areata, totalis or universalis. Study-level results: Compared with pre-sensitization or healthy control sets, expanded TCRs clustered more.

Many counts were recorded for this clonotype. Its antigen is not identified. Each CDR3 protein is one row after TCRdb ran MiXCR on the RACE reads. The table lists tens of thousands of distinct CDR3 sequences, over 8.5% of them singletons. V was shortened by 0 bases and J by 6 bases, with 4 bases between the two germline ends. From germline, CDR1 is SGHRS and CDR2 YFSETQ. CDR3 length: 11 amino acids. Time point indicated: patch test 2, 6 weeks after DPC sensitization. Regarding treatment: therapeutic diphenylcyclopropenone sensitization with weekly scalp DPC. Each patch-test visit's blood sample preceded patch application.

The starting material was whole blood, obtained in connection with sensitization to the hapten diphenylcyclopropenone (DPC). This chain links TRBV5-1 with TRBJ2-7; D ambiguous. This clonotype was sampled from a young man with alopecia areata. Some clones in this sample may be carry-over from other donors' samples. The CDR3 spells CASSLETEQYF. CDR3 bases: TGCGCCAGCAGCTTGGAGACCGAGCAGTACTTC.